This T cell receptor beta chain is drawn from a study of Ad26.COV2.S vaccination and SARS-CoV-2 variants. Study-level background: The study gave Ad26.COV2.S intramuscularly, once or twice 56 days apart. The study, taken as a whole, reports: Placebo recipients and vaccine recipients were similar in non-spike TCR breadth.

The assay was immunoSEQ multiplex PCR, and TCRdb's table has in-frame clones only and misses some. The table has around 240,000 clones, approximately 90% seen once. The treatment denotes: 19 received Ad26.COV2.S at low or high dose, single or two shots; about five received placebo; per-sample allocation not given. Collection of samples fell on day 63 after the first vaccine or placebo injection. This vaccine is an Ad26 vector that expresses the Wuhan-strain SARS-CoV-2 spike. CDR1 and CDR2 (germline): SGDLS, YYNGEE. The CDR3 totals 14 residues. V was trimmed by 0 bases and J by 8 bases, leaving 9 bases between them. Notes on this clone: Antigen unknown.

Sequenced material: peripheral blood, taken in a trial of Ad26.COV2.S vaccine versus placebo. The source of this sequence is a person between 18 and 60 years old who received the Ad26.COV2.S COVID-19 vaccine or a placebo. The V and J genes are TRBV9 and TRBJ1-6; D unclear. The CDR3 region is CASSVGPRYSPLHF. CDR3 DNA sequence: TGTGCCAGCAGCGTAGGTCCACGTTATTCACCCCTCCACTTT.